The 21 T cell receptor beta chains below were found in one sample sequenced in a study of T-cell memory formation after mild COVID-19. TCRdb ran MiXCR on the 5' RACE reads and lists one entry per CDR3 protein. The sample holds over 450,000 distinct CDR3 sequences, around 21% seen once. What was sequenced was PBMCs or a T cell subset sorted from them (not recorded which). These receptor sequences come from an adult woman who had mild COVID-19 (a few samples of this study predate the infection). Cell type and time point are not known.

This clonotype showed up just a few times. This chain links TRBV5-4 with TRBJ2-5; 15 bases line up with TRBD2. CDR1 and CDR2 from the germline V gene are SGHNT and YYREEE (reference sequence). The trim removed 3 bases at V and 3 bases at J, leaving 12 bases unmatched. The length of the CDR3 is 19 residues. CDR3 nucleotides: TGTGCCAGCAGCTCGGGACCGGGACTAGCGGGGGGCCGAGAAGAGACCCAGTACTTC. Translated: CASSSGPGLAGGREETQYF.

The V gene is TRBV11-1, the J gene TRBJ2-7; TRBD1 might be the D (5 bases). V gave up 3 bases and J gave up 0 bases, with 15 bases separating them. CDR3 length: 16 amino acids. The germline V gene encodes CDR1 SGHAT and CDR2 FQDESV (reference sequence). The CDR3 region has the DNA TGTGCCAGCAGCTTCAAGGGTGGGGCCAGCTCCTACGAGCAGTACTTC. Amino acid sequence: CASSFKGGASSYEQYF.

This sequence joins TRBV6-5 and TRBJ1-1; the D gene is possibly TRBD1 (5 bases). This CDR3 contains 12 residues. V dropped 11 bases and J dropped 3 bases, with 13 bases sitting between them. CDR1 MNHEY and CDR2 SVGAGI come from the germline V gene. CDR3 nucleotides: TGTGCCGCCCGAGGGGTGTACACTGAAGCTTTCTTT. Translated: CAARGVYTEAFF.

This clonotype was counted only a few times. The V and J genes are TRBV24-1 and TRBJ2-3; TRBD1 or TRBD2 may be the D gene (6 bases each). V lost 0 bases to trimming and J lost 0 bases, with 15 bases between them. The CDR3 is 18 amino acids. Per germline, CDR1 KGHDR and CDR2 SFDVKD. In DNA form, the CDR3 reads TGTGCCACCAGTGATTTGCGAGGGGGGCAGGGTAGCACAGATACGCAGTATTTT. Translated, it gives CATSDLRGGQGSTDTQYF.

On this clonotype: The junction departs from germline at one end; a sequencing error may be responsible. This rearrangement joins TRBV6-1 to TRBJ2-3; D possibly corresponds to TRBD1 (5 bases). The CDR3 runs to 13 residues. Per germline, CDR1 MNHNS and CDR2 SASEGT. The CDR3 region has the DNA TGCGGTAGCAGGGCGGAAGTAACAGATACGCAGTATTTT. Its translation is CGSRAEVTDTQYF.

The chain has TRBV6-1 and TRBJ2-1; 7 nucleotides line up with TRBD2. The trim removed 6 bases at V and 2 bases at J, leaving 4 bases unmatched. CDR3 length: 14 residues. Germline V gene sequence: CDR1 MNHNS, CDR2 SASEGT. CDR3 DNA: TGTGCCAGCAGGAGACTAGCCGCCTACAATGAGCAGTTCTTC. Residues: CASRRLAAYNEQFF.

This clonotype was observed a few times. V is TRBV7-2 and J is TRBJ2-7; 9 bases map to TRBD1. Germline V CDR1 and CDR2: SGHTA, FQGNSA. CDR3 length: 14 amino acids. J was trimmed by 4 bases and V by 5 bases; bases with no gene match: 6. The CDR3 reads CASSIKQGAYEQYF. The CDR3 nucleotides read TGTGCCAGCAGCATTAAACAGGGGGCTTACGAGCAGTACTTC.

This clonotype was seen many times. The V call is TRBV2, the J call TRBJ2-3, with D maybe TRBD1 (8 bases). V was cut by 6 bases and J by 6 bases, with 16 bases left in between. Germline assignment: CDR1 SNHLY and CDR2 FYNNEI. The CDR3 extends over 14 amino acids. CDR3 sequence: CASSLTGGGDTQYF. CDR3 in DNA: TGTGCCAGCAGCCTAACAGGGGGAGGGGATACGCAGTATTTT.

This clonotype came up a few times. This chain connects TRBV20-1 to TRBJ2-4; TRBD2 aligns across 12 bases. Germline CDR1 DFQATT, CDR2 SNEGSKA (reference sequence). Trimming removed 4 bases from V and 0 bases from J; junction bases left unmatched: 10. This CDR3 spans 18 amino acids. CDR3 region: CSANRLAGDTLAKNIQYF. DNA for the CDR3: TGCAGTGCTAACCGACTAGCGGGGGATACCCTAGCCAAAAACATTCAGTACTTC.

This clonotype was counted between two and nine times. The chain recombines TRBV7-3 with TRBJ1-3, with unresolved D. CDR1 SGHTA and CDR2 FQGTGA come from the germline V gene. V was clipped by 1 base and J by 0 bases, with 4 bases between them. CDR3 size: 14 residues. CDR3 protein: CASSLMGSGNTIYF. The DNA of the CDR3 is TGTGCCAGCAGCTTAATGGGCTCTGGAAACACCATATATTTT.

This clonotype was counted ten times or more. This chain connects TRBV12-3 or TRBV12-4 to TRBJ2-5; the match to TRBD2 covers 9 bases. Trimming at V came to 3 bases and at J to 5 bases, leaving 7 bases not matched to a gene. This CDR3 has 15 amino acids. CDR3 in amino acids: CASSFMAGGAETQYF. The CDR3 nucleotides are TGTGCCAGCAGTTTCATGGCGGGGGGGGCCGAGACCCAGTACTTC.

This chain joins TRBV7-2 and TRBJ2-7; the D gene is possibly TRBD1 (5 bases). V was cut by 1 base and J by 7 bases, with 29 bases left in between. Germline CDR1 SGHTA, CDR2 FQGNSA. CDR3 length: 19 residues. The CDR3 DNA is TGTGCCAGCAGCTTAGGCCCCAAGACAGCAGGGCTTCCTTCCTGGGAGCAGTACTTC. Protein sequence: CASSLGPKTAGLPSWEQYF.

This clonotype appeared a few times. The CDR3 loop reads CASSLDTSSGNTIYF. CDR3 nucleotides: TGTGCCAGCAGCTTAGACACCAGCTCTGGAAACACCATATATTTT. The chain has TRBV7-2 and TRBJ1-3, with no clear D. This CDR3 has 15 amino acids. The V and J ends lost 1 base and 0 bases respectively, with 7 bases between them. Germline CDR1 reads SGHTA; CDR2 reads FQGNSA.

The genes are TRBV12-3 or TRBV12-4 and TRBJ1-1; the D is unclear. The CDR3 covers 13 residues. Trimming took 6 bases from V and 1 from J, leaving 9 bases between them. CDR3 loop: CASSDPSNTEAFF. CDR3 coding DNA: TGTGCCAGCAGCGACCCCTCGAACACTGAAGCTTTCTTT.

This clonotype was counted between two and nine times. V and J are TRBV19 and TRBJ2-7; 10 nucleotides line up with TRBD1. V lost 10 bases, J lost 2 bases, and 14 bases stayed unmatched. The CDR3 loop spans 16 amino acids. Germline V gene data show CDR1 as LNHDA and CDR2 as SQIVND (reference sequence). The CDR3 spells CATAGTGAVSTYEQYF. The CDR3 nucleotides read TGTGCCACTGCCGGGACAGGGGCCGTCTCGACCTACGAGCAGTACTTC.

This clonotype was detected only a few times. The DNA of the CDR3 is TGCAGCCAGGCAACGGGGAGGGGAGAGACCCAGTACTTC. Translated: CSQATGRGETQYF. The chain joins TRBV29-1 to TRBJ2-5; 7 bases are a match to TRBD2. V lost 8 bases and J lost 4; bases outside the gene matches: 10. The CDR3 has 13 residues. Germline CDR1 is SQVTM and CDR2 is ANQGSEA.

This clonotype occurred a few times. This sequence joins TRBV2 and TRBJ2-2; tentatively, D is TRBD2 (7 bases). Germline V gives CDR1 SNHLY, CDR2 FYNNEI. The V and J ends lost 5 bases and 3 bases respectively, with 13 bases between them. This CDR3 spans 15 amino acids. The CDR3 DNA follows: TGTGCCAGCAGTCCCCAGGGGAGGGACACCGGGGAGCTGTTTTTT. Translated, it gives CASSPQGRDTGELFF.

This clonotype came up many times. V is TRBV5-1 and J is TRBJ2-2, with 7 bases aligning to TRBD2. The germline V gene encodes CDR1 SGHRS and CDR2 YFSETQ. V lost 3 bases to trimming and J lost 6 bases; unmatched junction nucleotides: 8. The CDR3 totals 15 residues. In DNA, the CDR3 is TGCGCCAGCAGCTCCCGGGGTAGCGGGTCCGGGGAGCTGTTTTTT. It codes for CASSSRGSGSGELFF.

In DNA, the CDR3 is TGTGCCAGCAGCTTAGATAGTTCGGCAAATGAGCAGTTCTTC. Protein: CASSLDSSANEQFF. The chain combines TRBV7-3 with TRBJ2-1; D ambiguous. The V end lost 2 bases, the J end lost 7 bases, and 12 bases lay between the germline ends. Germline V lookup: CDR1 SGHTA, CDR2 FQGTGA. CDR3 length: 14 amino acids.

A few counts support this clonotype. The chain has TRBV2 and TRBJ1-2; 7 bases are a match to TRBD1. The CDR3 is made up of 14 amino acids. J was trimmed by 6 bases and V by 7 bases; bases with no gene match: 11. Per the germline V gene, CDR1 is SNHLY and CDR2 is FYNNEI. Written as DNA, the CDR3 is TGTGCCAGCACGGGACTACAGGGGATTAATGGCTACACCTTC. The encoded protein is CASTGLQGINGYTF. The whole variable domain, filled in from reference TRBV2 and TRBJ1-2, reads EPEVTQTPSHQVTQMGQEVILRCVPISNHLYFYWYRQILGQKVEFLVSFYNNEISEKSEIFDDQFSVERPDGSNFTLKIRSTKLEDSAMYFCASTGLQGINGYTFGSGTRLTVV.

The chain joins TRBV15 to TRBJ2-3; TRBD2 matches at 8 bases. Looked up from germline, CDR1 is LNHNV and CDR2 is YYDKDF (reference sequence). J was trimmed by 4 bases and V by 7 bases; bases with no gene match: 7. This CDR3 contains 14 residues. The CDR3: CATNRGGPPDTQYF. The CDR3 DNA reads as TGTGCCACCAACCGGGGGGGGCCCCCAGATACGCAGTATTTT.